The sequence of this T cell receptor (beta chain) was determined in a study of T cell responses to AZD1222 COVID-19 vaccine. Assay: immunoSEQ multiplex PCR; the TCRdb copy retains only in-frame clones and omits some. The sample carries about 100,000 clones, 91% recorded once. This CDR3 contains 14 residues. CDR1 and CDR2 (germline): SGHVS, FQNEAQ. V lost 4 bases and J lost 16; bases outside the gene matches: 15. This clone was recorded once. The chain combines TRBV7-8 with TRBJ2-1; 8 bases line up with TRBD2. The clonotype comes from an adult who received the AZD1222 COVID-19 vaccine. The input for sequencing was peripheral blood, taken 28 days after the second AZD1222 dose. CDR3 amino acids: CASSWEATGLDFFF. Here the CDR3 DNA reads TGTGCCAGCAGCTGGGAGGCTACGGGACTAGACTTTTTCTTC.